The present TCR beta chain was sequenced within a study of T-cell reconstitution after alpha-beta-depleted transplantation in children. Unique molecular identifiers tagged the TCRbeta library. Via MiXCR, TCRdb re-called the PCR reads, giving one row per CDR3 protein. The repertoire holds about 610,000 distinct CDR3 sequences, with roughly a tenth as singletons. This clonotype occurred many times. V was pared by 3 bases and J by 3 bases, with 6 bases between. CDR1 is DFQATT, CDR2 SNEGSKA, per germline (reference sequence). The CDR3 loop spans 11 amino acids. The sample consisted of PBMCs from the stem cell graft donor, taken from the stem cell graft. This sequence joins TRBV20-1 and TRBJ2-7; no reliable D call. This sequence originates from a human donor who donated a stem cell graft to a child with acute myeloid leukemia. The CDR3 here is CSASANYEQYF. The CDR3 nucleotides are TGCAGTGCTAGCGCTAACTACGAGCAGTACTTC.